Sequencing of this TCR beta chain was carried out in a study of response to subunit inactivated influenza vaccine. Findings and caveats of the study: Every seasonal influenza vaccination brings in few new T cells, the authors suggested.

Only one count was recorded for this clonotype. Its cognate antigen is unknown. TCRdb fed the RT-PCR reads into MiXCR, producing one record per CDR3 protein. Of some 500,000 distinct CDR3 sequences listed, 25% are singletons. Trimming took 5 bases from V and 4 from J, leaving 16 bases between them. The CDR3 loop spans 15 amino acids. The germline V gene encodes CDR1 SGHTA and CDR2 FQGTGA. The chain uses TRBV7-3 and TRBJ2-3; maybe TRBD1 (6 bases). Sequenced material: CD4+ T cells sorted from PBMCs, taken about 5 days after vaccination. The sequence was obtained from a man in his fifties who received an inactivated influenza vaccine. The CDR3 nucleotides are TGTGCCAGCAGCCCAGAGACAGGAAGATCAGATACGCAGTATTTT. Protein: CASSPETGRSDTQYF.